Presented here are 15 T cell receptor beta chains from one specimen sequenced in a study of spatial heterogeneity in lung cancer. TCRdb re-analysed the 5' RACE reads in MiXCR, keeping a single row per CDR3 protein. The data show over 15,000 distinct CDR3 sequences, roughly 6.2% seen once. The time point is: sample taken at primary tumor resection. Study results and caveats: Tumor mutation count correlated with how many alpha and beta TCRs expanded intratumorally.

No cognate antigen is known for these TCRs. Material: lung tumor tissue, obtained at surgery. These TCRs come from a male donor with early-stage non-small cell lung cancer.

This clonotype was observed many times. Because this beta chain is a stray read in a library intended to capture alpha chains, its abundance should not be given much weight. The chain uses TRBV12-3 or TRBV12-4 and TRBJ2-2; TRBD2 might be the D (6 bases). V was shortened by 1 base and J by 6 bases, with 15 bases between the two germline ends. The CDR3 covers 16 residues. CDR3 DNA sequence: TGTGCCAGCAGTTTAGATGCGGGGCGTGGTTCCGGGGAGCTGTTTTTT. Translating gives CASSLDAGRGSGELFF.

This clonotype has ten or more counts. Because the library targeted alpha chains, this beta chain is an off-target read whose size means little. This chain connects TRBV18 to TRBJ2-7; D call uncertain. Trimming took 0 bases from V and 0 from J, leaving 3 bases between them. The CDR3 loop spans 13 amino acids. Germline CDR1 and CDR2: KGHSH and LQKENI. CDR3 sequence reads: CASSPPASYEQYF. In DNA, the CDR3 is TGTGCCAGCTCACCACCGGCCTCCTACGAGCAGTACTTC.

This clonotype was seen a handful of times. With the library built for alpha chains, this beta chain is off target and its frequency is not meaningful. This chain links TRBV12-3 or TRBV12-4 with TRBJ1-5; D uncertain. This CDR3 spans 13 amino acids. V lost 3 bases, J lost 3 bases, and 6 bases lay in between. CDR3 nucleotide sequence: TGTGCCAGCAGTTTTCAAAACAATCAGCCCCAGCATTTT. Amino acid sequence: CASSFQNNQPQHF.

This clonotype was counted ten times or more. This beta chain is off target for a library built for alpha chains, so its abundance means little. The chain recombines TRBV28 with TRBJ1-1; D possibly corresponds to TRBD1 (6 bases). Trimming cost V 5 bases and J 9 bases, with 13 bases left between them. Germline-derived CDR1 and CDR2 are MDHEN and SYDVKM. CDR3 length: 12 amino acids. CDR3 protein: CASSPRTDQAFF. Here the CDR3 DNA reads TGTGCCAGCAGTCCCCGGACAGACCAAGCTTTCTTT.

This clonotype was counted at least ten times. This beta chain is a stray sequence in a library constructed for alpha chains; its clone size is not meaningful. The chain links TRBV7-9 to TRBJ2-5; tentatively, D is TRBD1 (5 bases). Germline V CDR1 and CDR2: SEHNR, FQNEAQ (reference sequence). The CDR3 has 15 amino acids. The V gene lost 5 bases and the J gene lost 2 bases, with 15 bases spanning the gap. This CDR3 is CASSPRTDRQETQYF. The CDR3 DNA follows: TGTGCCAGCAGCCCCCGAACTGACAGACAAGAGACCCAGTACTTC. Variable domain in full (rest from reference TRBV7-9 and TRBJ2-5): DTGVSQNPRHKITKRGQNVTFRCDPISEHNRLYWYRQTLGQGPEFLTYFQNEAQLEKSRLLSDRFSAERPKGSFSTLEIQRTEQGDSAMYLCASSPRTDRQETQYFGPGTRLLVL.

In its sample, this clonotype is medium-sized. This beta chain was picked up by a library intended for alpha chains and is off target, so its count carries little meaning. V gene TRBV20-1 combines with J gene TRBJ1-5, with D tentatively TRBD1 (5 bases). The CDR3 covers 15 residues. Trimming stripped 0 bases from V and 0 bases from J, with 9 bases between. Per the germline V gene, CDR1 is DFQATT and CDR2 is SNEGSKA (reference sequence). CDR3 bases: TGCAGTGCTAGAGATGGGACCTATAGCAATCAGCCCCAGCATTTT. Protein product: CSARDGTYSNQPQHF.

This clonotype ranks as medium-sized. This beta chain is an unintended read in a library built for alpha chains; its size means little. V gene TRBV28 combines with J gene TRBJ2-3; 7 bases agree with TRBD2. CDR3 length: 14 amino acids. Germline V gene data show CDR1 as MDHEN and CDR2 as SYDVKM. V gave up 2 bases and J gave up 8 bases; unmatched junction bases: 7. The CDR3 DNA reads TGTGCCAGCAGTTTAGGGGGGGAAGCGGTTACGCAGTATTTT. It encodes CASSLGGEAVTQYF.

This clonotype occurred many times. This beta chain is off target for a library built for alpha chains, so its abundance means little. J is TRBJ1-1 and V is TRBV20-1; 7 bases are shared with TRBD1. CDR3 size: 13 residues. Germline assignment: CDR1 DFQATT and CDR2 SNEGSKA (reference sequence). The junction had 7 bases not matched to a gene; V was cut back by 7 bases and J by 2 bases. CDR3 residues: CSGQGGANTEAFF. The CDR3 DNA follows: TGCAGTGGGCAGGGGGGAGCAAACACTGAAGCTTTCTTT.

This clonotype was picked up a small number of times. This beta chain is a stray sequence in a library constructed for alpha chains; its clone size is not meaningful. The V call is TRBV4-3, the J call TRBJ1-1; TRBD1 is a possible D gene (5 bases). Trimming shortened V by 1 base and J by 0 bases, and 9 bases separated the two germline ends. Germline V gene sequence: CDR1 LGHNA, CDR2 YSLEER. The CDR3 loop spans 15 amino acids. This chain's CDR3 is CASSQVRGLNTEAFF. The DNA for the CDR3 is TGCGCCAGCAGCCAAGTACGGGGACTGAACACTGAAGCTTTCTTT.

This clonotype occurred a few times. The library was built for alpha chains, so this beta chain is an off-target read and its size means little. V gene TRBV11-2 combines with J gene TRBJ2-1; weak D call: TRBD1 (7 bases). The germline V and J ends were trimmed by 5 bases and 9 bases, with 26 bases remaining between them. CDR1 and CDR2 from the germline V gene are SGHAT and FQNNGV. The CDR3 contains 17 residues. The CDR3 is CASSARDSKGHGGEQFF. For the CDR3, the DNA is TGTGCCAGCAGCGCCCGGGACAGCAAAGGTCACGGGGGTGAGCAGTTCTTC. Drawing the rest from reference TRBV11-2 and TRBJ2-1, the complete variable domain is EAGVAQSPRYKIIEKRQSVAFWCNPISGHATLYWYQQILGQGPKLLIQFQNNGVVDDSQLPKDRFSAERLKGVDSTLKIQPAKLEDSAVYLCASSARDSKGHGGEQFFGPGTRLTVL.

This clonotype occurred many times. This beta chain turned up in a library designed for alpha chains; as an off-target read, its abundance says little. The chain combines TRBV7-9 with TRBJ1-2, with unresolved D. Looked up from germline, CDR1 is SEHNR and CDR2 is FQNEAQ (reference sequence). The CDR3 spans 11 residues. V was clipped by 4 bases and J by 4 bases, with 4 bases between them. This CDR3 is CASSSLYGYTF. DNA of the CDR3: TGTGCCAGCAGCTCACTCTATGGCTACACCTTC.

This clonotype was seen repeatedly, ten times or more. A library prepared for alpha chains yielded this beta chain as an off-target read; its size is of little meaning. V gene TRBV3-1 combines with J gene TRBJ1-1, with D maybe TRBD1 (6 bases). Trimming shortened V by 4 bases and J by 2 bases, and 11 bases separated the two germline ends. Germline CDR1 is LGHDT and CDR2 is YNNKEL (reference sequence). The CDR3 is 14 amino acids. The CDR3 loop reads CASSRIRGNTEAFF. The CDR3 bases are TGTGCCAGCAGCCGCATCAGGGGCAACACTGAAGCTTTCTTT.

There are many counts of this clonotype. This beta chain appears as a stray read in a library generated for alpha chains; its size is not informative. The chain joins TRBV28 to TRBJ2-5; 8 positions match TRBD1. J gave up 1 base and V 7 bases, and 5 bases lay outside the gene matches. This CDR3 region has 14 residues. Germline CDR1 is MDHEN and CDR2 is SYDVKM. The CDR3 sequence is CASTATGGQETQYF. The CDR3 DNA is TGTGCCAGCACGGCAACAGGGGGCCAAGAGACCCAGTACTTC.

This clonotype was seen at least ten times. This beta chain is an off-target read within a library intended for alpha chains, so its frequency means little. The V and J genes are TRBV9 and TRBJ1-4; D gene unclear. The CDR3 covers 13 residues. In germline, CDR1 is SGDLS, CDR2 YYNGEE. The V and J ends lost 3 bases and 7 bases respectively, with 10 bases between them. Here the CDR3 reads CASSAGLGEKLFF. Written as DNA, the CDR3 is TGTGCCAGCAGCGCCGGACTAGGTGAAAAACTGTTTTTT. Full variable domain (rest looked up from reference TRBV9 and TRBJ1-4): DSGVTQTPKHLITATGQRVTLRCSPRSGDLSVYWYQQSLDQGLQFLIQYYNGEERAKGNILERFSAQQFPDLHSELNLSSLELGDSALYFCASSAGLGEKLFFGSGTQLSVL.

This clonotype was seen at least ten times. This beta chain came through as a stray read in a library set up for alpha chains, and its size says little. This chain links TRBV6-1 with TRBJ1-1; D is unclear. The V and J ends lost 1 base and 2 bases respectively, with 14 bases between them. Germline CDR1 and CDR2: MNHNS and SASEGT. This CDR3 region has 16 residues. The CDR3 loop is CASSEGFGHINTEAFF. CDR3 nucleotide sequence: TGTGCCAGCAGTGAAGGGTTTGGGCATATTAACACTGAAGCTTTCTTT.